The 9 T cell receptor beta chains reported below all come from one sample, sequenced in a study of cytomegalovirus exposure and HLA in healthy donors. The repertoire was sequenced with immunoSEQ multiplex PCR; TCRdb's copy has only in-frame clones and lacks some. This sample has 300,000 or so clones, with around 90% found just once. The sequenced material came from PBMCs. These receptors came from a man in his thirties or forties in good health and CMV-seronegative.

The CDR3 here is CASSAQVGNTEAFF. CDR3 sequence (DNA): TGTGCCAGCAGCGCACAGGTTGGCAACACTGAAGCTTTCTTT. The chain employs TRBV9 and TRBJ1-1; D is perhaps TRBD1 (5 bases). V lost 3 bases and J 2 bases, leaving 11 bases between the germline ends. The CDR3 loop spans 14 amino acids. The V gene's germline CDR1 is SGDLS and CDR2 YYNGEE. Full variable domain (outside the CDR3, taken from reference TRBV9 and TRBJ1-1): DSGVTQTPKHLITATGQRVTLRCSPRSGDLSVYWYQQSLDQGLQFLIQYYNGEERAKGNILERFSAQQFPDLHSELNLSSLELGDSALYFCASSAQVGNTEAFFGQGTRLTVV.

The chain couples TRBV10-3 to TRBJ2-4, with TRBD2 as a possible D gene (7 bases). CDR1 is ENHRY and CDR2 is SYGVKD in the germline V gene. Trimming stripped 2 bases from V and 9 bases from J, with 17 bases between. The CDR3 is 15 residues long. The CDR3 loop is CAISEAEGGLGIQYF. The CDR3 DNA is TGTGCCATCAGTGAGGCCGAGGGGGGGCTGGGCATTCAGTACTTC.

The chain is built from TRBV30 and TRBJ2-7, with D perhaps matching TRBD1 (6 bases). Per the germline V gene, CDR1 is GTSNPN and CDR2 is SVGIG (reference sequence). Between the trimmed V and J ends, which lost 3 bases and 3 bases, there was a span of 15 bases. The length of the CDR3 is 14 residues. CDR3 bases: TGTGCCTGGAGCTACAGGGTTTCCCACTACGAGCAGTACTTC. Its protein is CAWSYRVSHYEQYF.

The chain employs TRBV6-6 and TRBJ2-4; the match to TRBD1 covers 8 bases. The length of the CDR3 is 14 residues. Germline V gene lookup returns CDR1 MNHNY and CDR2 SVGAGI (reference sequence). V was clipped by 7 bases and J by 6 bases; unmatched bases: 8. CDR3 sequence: CASTITGQGNIQYF. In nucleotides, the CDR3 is TGTGCCAGCACCATAACCGGACAGGGAAACATTCAGTACTTC.

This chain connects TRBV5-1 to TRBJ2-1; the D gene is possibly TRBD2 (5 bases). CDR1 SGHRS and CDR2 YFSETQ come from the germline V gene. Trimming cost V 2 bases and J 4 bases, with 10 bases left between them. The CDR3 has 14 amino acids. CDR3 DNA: TGCGCCAGCAGCTTCCGGGAACATTACAATGAGCAGTTCTTC. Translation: CASSFREHYNEQFF.

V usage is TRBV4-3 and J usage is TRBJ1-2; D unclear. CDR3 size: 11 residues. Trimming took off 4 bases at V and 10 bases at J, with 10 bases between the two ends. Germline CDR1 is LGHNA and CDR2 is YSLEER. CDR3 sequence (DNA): TGCGCCAGCAGCCTAGGGAGTTTCTACACCTTC. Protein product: CASSLGSFYTF.

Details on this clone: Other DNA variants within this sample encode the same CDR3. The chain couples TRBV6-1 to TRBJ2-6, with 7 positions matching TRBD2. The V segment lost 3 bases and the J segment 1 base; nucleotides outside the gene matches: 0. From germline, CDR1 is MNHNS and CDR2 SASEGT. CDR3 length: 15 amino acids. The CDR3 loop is CASSEGGSGANVLTF. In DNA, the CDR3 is TGTGCCAGCAGTGAGGGGGGGTCTGGGGCCAACGTCCTGACTTTC.

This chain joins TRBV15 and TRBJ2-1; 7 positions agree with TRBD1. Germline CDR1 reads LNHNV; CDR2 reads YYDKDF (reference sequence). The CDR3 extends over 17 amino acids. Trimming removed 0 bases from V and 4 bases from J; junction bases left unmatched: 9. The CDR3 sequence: CATSRDLSGQTYNEQFF. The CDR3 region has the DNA TGTGCCACCAGCAGAGATCTGTCGGGACAGACGTACAATGAGCAGTTCTTC. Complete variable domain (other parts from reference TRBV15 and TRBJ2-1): DAMVIQNPRYQVTQFGKPVTLSCSQTLNHNVMYWYQQKSSQAPKLLFHYYDKDFNNEADTPDNFQSRRPNTSFCFLDIRSPGLGDTAMYLCATSRDLSGQTYNEQFFGPGTRLTVL.

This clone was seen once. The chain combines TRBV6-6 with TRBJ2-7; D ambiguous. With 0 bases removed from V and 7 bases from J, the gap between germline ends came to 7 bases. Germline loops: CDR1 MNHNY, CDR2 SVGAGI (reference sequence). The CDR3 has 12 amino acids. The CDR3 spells CASSYSESEQYF. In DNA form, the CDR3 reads TGTGCCAGCAGTTACTCGGAGTCTGAGCAGTACTTC.